One and the same sample provided the 18 T cell receptor beta chains below, sequenced in a study of cytomegalovirus exposure and HLA in healthy donors. With 60 Vbeta and 13 Jbeta primers, the PCR was carried out. Libraries were prepared by immunoSEQ multiplex PCR; TCRdb keeps only in-frame clonotypes and omits some of them. This sample has about 180,000 clones, with roughly 81% found just once. The sample was PBMCs. Receptor source: a woman aged 18 to 35 in good health and CMV-seropositive.

The genes are TRBV28 and TRBJ2-5, with D uncertain. The CDR3 has 16 residues. V shed 4 bases and J shed 2 bases, with 17 bases lying between them. The germline V gene encodes CDR1 MDHEN and CDR2 SYDVKM. The CDR3 nucleotides read TGTGCCAGCAGTTCCACCGGTGTTCACCGGCAAGAGACCCAGTACTTC. Its protein is CASSSTGVHRQETQYF.

The chain combines TRBV28 with TRBJ1-5; the D is unclear. The CDR3 is 12 residues long. Germline loops: CDR1 MDHEN, CDR2 SYDVKM. V gave up 3 bases and J gave up 6 bases, with 6 bases separating them. This CDR3 is CASSLRGQPQHF. CDR3 DNA sequence: TGTGCCAGCAGTTTGCGGGGTCAGCCCCAGCATTTT.

The chain recombines TRBV11-2 with TRBJ2-1; D not resolved. The CDR3 has 11 amino acids. V was shortened by 5 bases and J by 9 bases, with 8 bases between the two germline ends. In germline, CDR1 is SGHAT, CDR2 FQNNGV. The CDR3, as DNA: TGTGCCAGCAGCCTTGTGAGTGAGCAGTTCTTC. Protein sequence: CASSLVSEQFF.

The chain couples TRBV5-1 to TRBJ1-1, with 7 bases that match TRBD1. The germline gives CDR1 SGHRS, CDR2 YFSETQ. This CDR3 is built from 15 residues. V was clipped by 0 bases and J by 11 bases; unmatched bases: 13. The CDR3 reads CASSLDSTEGARAFF. The CDR3 nucleotides are TGCGCCAGCAGCTTGGATTCGACTGAGGGGGCTAGGGCTTTCTTT.

A few counts support this clone. The V call is TRBV6-4, the J call TRBJ1-2; possible D gene TRBD1, 6 bases. Germline V gene lookup returns CDR1 MRHNA and CDR2 SNTAGT. V was cut by 5 bases and J by 7 bases, with 17 bases left in between. The CDR3 is 14 amino acids. The CDR3 coding sequence is TGTGCCAGCAGTTCTGAAGGGGGAAGTTTTGGCTACACCTTC. Translation: CASSSEGGSFGYTF.

The chain uses TRBV5-3 and TRBJ2-3; 7 bases match TRBD1. TRBV5-3 is placed among ORFs of uncertain function. This CDR3 is built from 16 residues. V lost 4 bases and J lost 6; bases outside the gene matches: 14. CDR3 protein: CARSPRVGQCRDTQYF. The CDR3 coding sequence is TGTGCCAGAAGCCCGAGAGTGGGACAGTGCAGGGATACGCAGTATTTT.

Here the CDR3 DNA reads TGTGCCACCAGCAGAGGGGGCTTGAGCTCCTACGAGCAGTACTTC. Translated, it gives CATSRGGLSSYEQYF. V usage is TRBV15 and J usage is TRBJ2-7; possibly TRBD1 for D (5 bases). V was pared by 1 base and J by 0 bases, with 10 bases between. Germline V lookup: CDR1 LNHNV, CDR2 YYDKDF (reference sequence). This CDR3 comprises 15 residues.

The chain combines TRBV7-9 with TRBJ2-3; possibly TRBD2 for D (5 bases). CDR3 size: 16 residues. Germline CDR1 is SEHNR and CDR2 is FQNEAQ (reference sequence). V shed 1 base and J shed 0 bases, with 11 bases lying between them. The CDR3 coding sequence is TGTGCCAGCAGCTTAGGTGTAGCGCTTAGCACAGATACGCAGTATTTT. Protein: CASSLGVALSTDTQYF.

The rearrangement uses TRBV19 and TRBJ1-2, with D perhaps matching TRBD1 (5 bases). Trimming cost V 0 bases and J 8 bases, with 10 bases left between them. The germline gives CDR1 LNHDA, CDR2 SQIVND (reference sequence). This CDR3 has 13 amino acids. CDR3 loop: CASSIEEGNGYTF. The CDR3 coding sequence is TGTGCCAGTAGTATAGAGGAGGGGAACGGCTACACCTTC.

CDR3 in DNA: TGTGCCAGCAGCTTGGAGGGACAGGGAAATTATAACTATGGCTACACCTTC. Translated, it gives CASSLEGQGNYNYGYTF. The chain combines TRBV5-4 with TRBJ1-2; 9 nucleotides line up with TRBD1. The CDR3 length is 17 residues. Germline V gene sequence: CDR1 SGHNT, CDR2 YYREEE (reference sequence). After removal of 0 bases from V and 1 base from J, the junction contained 7 bases not matched to a gene.

The J gene is TRBJ1-6, the V gene TRBV5-4, with D perhaps TRBD1 (5 bases). There are 13 residues in the CDR3. V lost 10 bases to trimming and J lost 8 bases, with 16 bases between them. Germline assignment: CDR1 SGHNT and CDR2 YYREEE (reference sequence). The DNA of the CDR3 is TGTGCCGGGACGGGAGATCCCCATTCACCCCTCCACTTT. This encodes CAGTGDPHSPLHF.

The V call is TRBV19, the J call TRBJ1-4, with TRBD1 as a possible D gene (6 bases). V lost 5 bases and J 11 bases, leaving 15 bases between the germline ends. Germline V gene data show CDR1 as LNHDA and CDR2 as SQIVND (reference sequence). CDR3 length equals 13 residues. The CDR3 DNA reads as TGTGCCAGTAGTCACACCGACAGGACCAAACTGTTTTTT. Translation gives CASSHTDRTKLFF.

The chain uses TRBV28 and TRBJ1-1, with a tentative D call TRBD1 (5 bases). The V gene lost 3 bases and the J gene lost 7 bases, with 21 bases spanning the gap. The CDR3 covers 16 residues. Per germline, CDR1 MDHEN and CDR2 SYDVKM. This chain's CDR3 is CASSFSHGGGRGEAFF. CDR3 DNA sequence: TGTGCCAGCAGTTTCTCCCACGGGGGAGGGAGAGGTGAAGCTTTCTTT.

This clone showed up just a few times. This chain connects TRBV10-1 to TRBJ1-2; D is uncertain. V gave up 3 bases and J gave up 4 bases, with 9 bases separating them. Germline CDR1 and CDR2: WNHNN and SYGVQD (reference sequence). This CDR3 has 13 amino acids. The chain's CDR3 is CASSDSAGYGYTF. Here the CDR3 DNA reads TGCGCCAGCAGTGATTCGGCGGGCTATGGCTACACCTTC.

This clone was recorded only once. The chain carries TRBV2 and TRBJ2-3; 10 positions match TRBD2. Germline loops: CDR1 SNHLY, CDR2 FYNNEI. V dropped 6 bases and J dropped 6; count of bases not matched to a gene: 12. The CDR3 covers 16 residues. The CDR3 sequence is CASSPLAGGWRDTQYF. Written as DNA, the CDR3 is TGTGCCAGCAGCCCCTTAGCGGGGGGCTGGCGGGATACGCAGTATTTT.

V usage is TRBV28 and J usage is TRBJ2-2; the match to TRBD1 covers 7 bases. Per the germline V gene, CDR1 is MDHEN and CDR2 is SYDVKM. There are 19 residues in the CDR3. J gave up 1 base and V 3 bases, and 14 bases lay outside the gene matches. The CDR3 sequence is CASSLGLQPGQMNTGELFF. CDR3 sequence (DNA): TGTGCCAGCAGTTTGGGTCTACAGCCGGGACAGATGAACACCGGGGAGCTGTTTTTT.

The V gene is TRBV7-9, the J gene TRBJ1-3; no definite D call. This CDR3 has 15 amino acids. In germline, CDR1 is SEHNR, CDR2 FQNEAQ (reference sequence). V lost 3 bases to trimming and J lost 0 bases, with 9 bases between them. CDR3 bases: TGTGCCAGCAGCTTGGAGGCCCTCTCTGGAAACACCATATATTTT. Amino acids: CASSLEALSGNTIYF.

This chain uses TRBV9 with TRBJ2-5; TRBD1 matches at 9 bases. The germline V gene encodes CDR1 SGDLS and CDR2 YYNGEE. Germline trimming cut 4 bases from V and 3 bases from J; bases unmatched to any gene: 10. The CDR3 runs 16 residues. The CDR3 reads CASSKYGQGREETQYF. CDR3 sequence (DNA): TGTGCCAGCAGCAAATATGGACAGGGGCGTGAAGAGACCCAGTACTTC. The variable domain in full, with the rest retrieved from reference TRBV9 and TRBJ2-5, is DSGVTQTPKHLITATGQRVTLRCSPRSGDLSVYWYQQSLDQGLQFLIQYYNGEERAKGNILERFSAQQFPDLHSELNLSSLELGDSALYFCASSKYGQGREETQYFGPGTRLLVL.